These T cell receptor beta chains were read from a single sample in a study of T cell responses to AZD1222 COVID-19 vaccine. Here immunoSEQ multiplex PCR was the method, and the copy in TCRdb shows in-frame clones only, minus some. The profile shows 100,000 to 150,000 clones, roughly 90% of them singletons. Source: peripheral blood, taken on day 0 of AZD1222 vaccination. The receptors come from an adult in good health. Each CDR3 is given with its conserved first and last residue. D genes are given only for firm matches. The size field is filled for only some rows; it gives once, few, many or a size class.

j_call: TRBJ2-1
clone_size: once
d_call: TRBD2
v_call: TRBV4-2
cdr3_nt: TGTGCCAGCAGCCAAGCGGGGGGGTACAATGAGCAGTTCTTC
cdr3_aa: CASSQAGGYNEQFF

j_call: TRBJ2-2
clone_size: -
d_call: -
v_call: TRBV25-1
cdr3_nt: TGTGCCAGCAGTGAATTAAGTACAGCGAACACCGGGGAGCTGTTTTTT
cdr3_aa: CASSELSTANTGELFF

j_call: TRBJ2-6
clone_size: -
d_call: TRBD1
v_call: TRBV19
cdr3_nt: TGTGCCAGTAGTTTCACCTTGACAGGGGCCTCTGGGGCCAACGTCCTGACTTTC
cdr3_aa: CASSFTLTGASGANVLTF

j_call: TRBJ1-3
clone_size: once
d_call: TRBD1
v_call: TRBV7-6
cdr3_nt: TGTGCCAGCAGCTTCGGGGGGACAGGGGCTGGAAACACCATATATTTT
cdr3_aa: CASSFGGTGAGNTIYF

j_call: TRBJ1-2
clone_size: -
d_call: -
v_call: TRBV7-3
cdr3_nt: TGTGCCAGCAGCTTAAACGGGAACTATGGCTACACCTTC
cdr3_aa: CASSLNGNYGYTF

j_call: TRBJ2-1
clone_size: -
d_call: -
v_call: TRBV5-8
cdr3_nt: TGTGCCAGCAGCCCCTCCCCCGACAGATACAATGAGCAGTTCTTC
cdr3_aa: CASSPSPDRYNEQFF

j_call: TRBJ2-1
clone_size: once
d_call: -
v_call: TRBV19
cdr3_nt: TGTGCCAGTAGTCCCCCCTTACCCGGTACCCATGAGCAGTTCTTC
cdr3_aa: CASSPPLPGTHEQFF

j_call: TRBJ2-1
clone_size: once
d_call: -
v_call: TRBV19
cdr3_nt: TGTGCCAGTAGTACCCGAGGGGGGGCGTTTGGTGAGCAGTTCTTC
cdr3_aa: CASSTRGGAFGEQFF

j_call: TRBJ1-1
clone_size: -
d_call: -
v_call: TRBV12-3/TRBV12-4
cdr3_nt: TGTGCCAGCAGTCACGGGGGCCCTGAAGCTTTCTTT
cdr3_aa: CASSHGGPEAFF

j_call: TRBJ2-5
clone_size: once
d_call: TRBD1
v_call: TRBV5-1
cdr3_nt: TGCGCCAGCAGCTTCATCACAGGGGTTGGAGAGACCCAGTACTTC
cdr3_aa: CASSFITGVGETQYF

j_call: TRBJ2-5
clone_size: -
d_call: -
v_call: TRBV12-3/TRBV12-4
cdr3_nt: TGTGCCAGCAGTTTAGAAGAGACCCAGTACTTC
cdr3_aa: CASSLEETQYF

j_call: TRBJ2-6
clone_size: once
d_call: -
v_call: TRBV30
cdr3_nt: TGTGCCTGGAACAGGTTTCGAGGCTCTGGGGCCAACGTCCTGACTTTC
cdr3_aa: CAWNRFRGSGANVLTF

j_call: TRBJ1-2
clone_size: -
d_call: -
v_call: TRBV7-9
cdr3_nt: TGTGCCAGCAGCTTAGGATCGGGCCTTGGAGGGTATGGCTACACCTTC
cdr3_aa: CASSLGSGLGGYGYTF

j_call: TRBJ1-6
clone_size: -
d_call: -
v_call: TRBV25-1
cdr3_nt: TGTGCCAGCAGTGGCCGTTTTAATTCACCCCTCCACTTT
cdr3_aa: CASSGRFNSPLHF

j_call: TRBJ2-2
clone_size: -
d_call: -
v_call: TRBV6-5
cdr3_nt: TGTGCCAGCAGGTTGTTCACGAACACCGGGGAGCTGTTTTTT
cdr3_aa: CASRLFTNTGELFF

j_call: TRBJ1-2
clone_size: -
d_call: -
v_call: TRBV6-5
cdr3_nt: TGTGCCAGCAGTTACTCAGGGGCCCGAGCTAACTATGGCTACACCTTC
cdr3_aa: CASSYSGARANYGYTF

j_call: TRBJ1-2
clone_size: -
d_call: TRBD1
v_call: TRBV29-1
cdr3_nt: TGCAGCGTTGAGGGGACAGCAAATAACTATGGCTACACCTTC
cdr3_aa: CSVEGTANNYGYTF

j_call: TRBJ1-1
clone_size: -
d_call: TRBD1
v_call: TRBV2
cdr3_nt: TGTGCCAGCAGAGACTACAGGGGGCTGGGGACTGAAGCTTTCTTT
cdr3_aa: CASRDYRGLGTEAFF

j_call: TRBJ1-2
clone_size: -
d_call: -
v_call: TRBV30
cdr3_nt: TGTGCCTGGAGTCGAACAGGACCCAACTATGGCTACACCTTC
cdr3_aa: CAWSRTGPNYGYTF

j_call: TRBJ1-5
clone_size: once
d_call: TRBD1
v_call: TRBV30
cdr3_nt: TGTGCCTGGAGCACGGGACAGGGGAATCAGCCCCAGCATTTT
cdr3_aa: CAWSTGQGNQPQHF

j_call: TRBJ2-3
clone_size: -
d_call: TRBD2
v_call: TRBV4-1
cdr3_nt: TGCGCCAGCAGCCAAGATCAGACTAGCACACGATTTCCTACAGATACGCAGTATTTT
cdr3_aa: CASSQDQTSTRFPTDTQYF

j_call: TRBJ1-1
clone_size: -
d_call: TRBD1
v_call: TRBV29-1
cdr3_nt: TGCAGCGCCAGGGGGGACCAAGCTTTCTTT
cdr3_aa: CSARGDQAFF

j_call: TRBJ1-4
clone_size: -
d_call: TRBD1
v_call: TRBV28
cdr3_nt: TGTGCCAGCAGTTTACCCTACTCGACAGGGGGTGGAAAACTGTTTTTT
cdr3_aa: CASSLPYSTGGGKLFF

j_call: TRBJ2-7
clone_size: -
d_call: TRBD1
v_call: TRBV6-5
cdr3_nt: TGTGCCAGCGGTATACAGGGGGTCTCCTACGAGCAGTACTTC
cdr3_aa: CASGIQGVSYEQYF

j_call: TRBJ2-7
clone_size: -
d_call: TRBD2
v_call: TRBV13
cdr3_nt: TGTGCCAGCAGCTCACGGACTAGCGGGGATTACTACGAGCAGTACTTC
cdr3_aa: CASSSRTSGDYYEQYF

j_call: TRBJ1-2
clone_size: -
d_call: TRBD1
v_call: TRBV6-2/TRBV6-3
cdr3_nt: TGTGCCAGCAGTTACCTACCCGCCCAGGGACAGGGTAATCATGGCTACACCTTC
cdr3_aa: CASSYLPAQGQGNHGYTF

j_call: TRBJ1-2
clone_size: -
d_call: -
v_call: TRBV5-6
cdr3_nt: TGTGCCAGCAGCTTGGCGGGAGGTACTCGTGGCTACACCTTC
cdr3_aa: CASSLAGGTRGYTF

j_call: TRBJ2-1
clone_size: -
d_call: -
v_call: TRBV6-5
cdr3_nt: TGTGCCAGCAGTTCTACAGGGAGCCCCTACAATGAGCAGTTCTTC
cdr3_aa: CASSSTGSPYNEQFF

j_call: TRBJ2-7
clone_size: once
d_call: -
v_call: TRBV2
cdr3_nt: TGTGCCAGCAGTCAGTCCGAAAGGCAGTACTTC
cdr3_aa: CASSQSERQYF

j_call: TRBJ1-3
clone_size: -
d_call: -
v_call: TRBV5-1
cdr3_nt: TGCGCCAGCAGAATTCAGTCCTCTGGAAACACCATATATTTT
cdr3_aa: CASRIQSSGNTIYF

j_call: TRBJ1-5
clone_size: -
d_call: -
v_call: TRBV5-1
cdr3_nt: TGCGCCAGCAGCTTGGTCGGGGGTCAGCCCCAGCATTTT
cdr3_aa: CASSLVGGQPQHF

j_call: TRBJ2-7
clone_size: -
d_call: -
v_call: TRBV2
cdr3_nt: TGTGCCAGCAGGGAGGGTTTCAACTACGAGCAGTACTTC
cdr3_aa: CASREGFNYEQYF

j_call: TRBJ1-6
clone_size: -
d_call: -
v_call: TRBV3-1/TRBV3-2
cdr3_nt: TGTGCCAGCAGCCAAGATCGGCAGGCCCTCCACTTT
cdr3_aa: CASSQDRQALHF